This entry describes one TCR beta chain. Its target is unknown. Given a much more abundant clone one base away, this may be a read error. The sample belongs to a study of CD8 T cells in ankylosing spondylitis. With molecular barcodes, quantitative 5'-RACE was used to make the TCR beta libraries. One entry per CDR3 protein, called by TCRdb with MiXCR from the 5' RACE reads. The sample lists about 800,000 distinct CDR3 sequences, approximately 10% occurring once. The CDR3 extends over 13 amino acids. From germline, CDR1 is SGHRS and CDR2 YFSETQ. Study-wide findings and caveats: Made up of under 10 highly homologous variants, a TCR beta motif appeared characteristic of ankylosing spondylitis blood. CD8+ disease-linked clones were present at relatively low frequencies in blood. Within matched ankylosing spondylitis synovial fluid, disease-linked clones were reportedly significantly enriched. Some motif variants had been reported before (in reactive arthritis synovial fluid and blood).

The sequence was collected from a male donor with ankylosing spondylitis. Sequenced input: blood, either unsorted or a sorted T cell fraction (not recorded which). The gene calls are TRBV5-1 and TRBJ2-2; D is ambiguous. Here the CDR3 DNA reads TGCGTCAGCAGCTCTGCGAACACCGGGGAGCTGTTTTTT. Protein product: CVSSSANTGELFF. The entire variable domain, with the rest obtained from reference TRBV5-1 and TRBJ2-2, is as follows: KAGVTQTPRYLIKTRGQQVTLSCSPISGHRSVSWYQQTPGQGLQFLFEYFSETQRNKGNFPGRFSGRQFSNSRSEMNVSTLELGDSALYLCVSSSANTGELFFGEGSRLTVL.